What follows is one T cell receptor beta chain and its context. These data come from a study of blood T cell repertoires in COVID-19. Background on the study: COVID-19 samples, acute and convalescent, were from the United States, Italy and Spain.

Germline CDR1 SGHTA, CDR2 FQGNSA. The CDR3 runs to 14 residues. The V and J ends lost 3 bases and 5 bases, in that order; junction bases with no gene match: 1. Clones were sequenced by immunoSEQ multiplex PCR, and TCRdb holds only the in-frame ones, with some missing. This sample yields fewer than 300,000 clones, of which around 89% are seen a single time; around 0.8% belongs to the top ten. The chain couples TRBV7-2 to TRBJ2-5; 12 bases line up with TRBD1. The specimen sequenced was peripheral blood. The TCR sequence derives from a man aged 30 to 45 with acute or convalescent COVID-19. The CDR3 DNA reads as TGTGCCAGCAGCTTGGGACAGGGGGCTGAGACCCAGTACTTC. It translates to CASSLGQGAETQYF.